These 29 T cell receptor beta chains originate from one sample sequenced in a study of glioma-infiltrating T cells. The iRepertoire nested amplicon-rescue multiplex PCR amplified TCR alpha and beta CDR3s from RNA. TCRdb fed the multiplex PCR reads into MiXCR, producing one record per CDR3 protein. The sample carries 3,000 to 3,500 distinct CDR3 sequences, 40% to 55% recorded once. Sequences were obtained from glioma tissue, nonneoplastic brain tissue, or PBMCs (not recorded which). The receptors come from a human donor with low-grade glioma or glioblastoma, undergoing nonglioma brain surgery, or in good health (not recorded which).

This clonotype was seen repeatedly, ten times or more. A much larger clonotype is one base distant, so this may be a read error. The rearrangement links TRBV15 to TRBJ1-5; D is ambiguous. V lost 0 bases and J lost 6, with 12 bases in between. Per germline, CDR1 LNHNV and CDR2 YYDKDF (reference sequence). This CDR3 has 15 residues. CDR3: CATSRDREGSQPQHF. CDR3 nucleotides: TGTGCCACCAGCAGAGATCGAGAAGGCAGTCAGCCCCAGCATTTT.

Sample share makes this clonotype medium-sized. This chain links TRBV18 with TRBJ1-1, with D possibly TRBD1 on 6 matching bases. Germline V gene sequence: CDR1 KGHSH, CDR2 LQKENI. This CDR3 has 14 amino acids. V was cut by 3 bases and J by 8 bases, with 16 bases left in between. The CDR3 coding sequence is TGTGCCAGCTCACCGGTACAGGGCCACCAGGAAGCTTTCTTT. Its protein product is CASSPVQGHQEAFF.

Ten or more counts support this clonotype. The chain employs TRBV29-1 and TRBJ2-1; D gene uncertain. The CDR3 has 11 amino acids. Germline V gives CDR1 SQVTM, CDR2 ANQGSEA. The V gene lost 4 bases and the J gene lost 7 bases, with 8 bases spanning the gap. For the CDR3, the DNA is TGCAGCGTTGGGGCTTGGAATGAGCAGTTCTTC. It yields the protein CSVGAWNEQFF.

The chain links TRBV10-1 to TRBJ2-2; D ambiguous. Trimming stripped 4 bases from V and 7 bases from J, with 7 bases between. Germline V gives CDR1 WNHNN, CDR2 SYGVQD (reference sequence). The CDR3 loop spans 12 amino acids. CDR3 sequence: CASSGIDGELFF. The DNA for the CDR3 is TGCGCCAGCAGTGGTATAGACGGGGAGCTGTTTTTT.

By proportion, this clonotype is medium-sized. The gene calls are TRBV20-1 and TRBJ2-5; TRBD2 matches 8 bases. Germline V gives CDR1 DFQATT, CDR2 SNEGSKA (reference sequence). This CDR3 has 14 amino acids. J gave up 0 bases and V 5 bases, and 5 bases lay outside the gene matches. The chain's CDR3 is CSALSGSDQETQYF. In DNA form, the CDR3 reads TGCAGTGCTCTGAGCGGGAGCGACCAAGAGACCCAGTACTTC.

For this clonotype: In this CDR3 the conserved last residue, phenylalanine or tryptophan, is missing, so a read error is likely. The limits of the CDR3 on the DNA are not certain, so only TCRdb's listed CDR3 is given. V usage is TRBV6-2 or TRBV6-3 and J usage is TRBJ2-1; the D call TRBD1 from the table was never checked on the DNA. From its first to its last residue, the CDR3 has 14 amino acids. Germline V gene sequence: CDR1 MNHEY, CDR2 SVGEGT. The CDR3 loop is CAINGGTGPTMSSS.

In this sample, this clonotype turned up once. A read error may be the cause here, since a much bigger clone is one base away. The chain couples TRBV13 to TRBJ2-3; no clear D gene. CDR1 PRHDT and CDR2 FYEKMQ come from the germline V gene (reference sequence). This CDR3 spans 13 amino acids. Trimming shortened V by 1 base and J by 3 bases, and 5 bases separated the two germline ends. CDR3 in amino acids: CASSLAPTDTQYF. In DNA form, the CDR3 reads TGTGCCAGCAGCTTAGCACCGACAGATACGCAGTATTTT.

Regarding this clonotype: Being one base from a much bigger clone, this may be a read error. V gene TRBV10-2 combines with J gene TRBJ2-7, with D hard to call. The CDR3 length is 11 residues. The germline CDR1 and CDR2 sequences are WSHSY and SAAADI. The V end was cut by 2 bases, the J end by 9 bases, with 8 bases between. The CDR3 region is CASSENNPQYF. CDR3 nucleotide sequence: TGCGCCAGCAGTGAGAACAACCCGCAGTACTTC.

This clonotype is labeled large (0.1 to 1%). The chain recombines TRBV20-1 with TRBJ1-5; no firm D call. V lost 4 bases to trimming and J lost 5 bases, with 9 bases between them. CDR3 length: 12 residues. Per germline, CDR1 DFQATT and CDR2 SNEGSKA (reference sequence). Here the CDR3 DNA reads TGCAGTGCTAAGCCTGCCGATCAGCCCCAGCATTTT. This codes for CSAKPADQPQHF.

In its sample, this clonotype ranks as medium-sized (0.01 to 0.1%). The gene calls are TRBV6-1 and TRBJ2-7; the D is unclear. Trimming took off 3 bases at V and 3 bases at J, with 6 bases between the two ends. The CDR3 runs to 12 residues. Germline V gives CDR1 MNHNS, CDR2 SASEGT. The CDR3: CASSETSYEQYF. The DNA for the CDR3 is TGTGCCAGCAGTGAGACAAGCTACGAGCAGTACTTC.

Notes on this clonotype: This may come from a read error, since a much larger clone is one base off. V is TRBV11-1 and J is TRBJ2-2; 9 nucleotides agree with TRBD1. The CDR3 has 14 residues. In germline, CDR1 is SGHAT, CDR2 FQDESV (reference sequence). In DNA, the CDR3 is TGTGCCAGCAGCCGGGACAGGGACACCTGGGAGCTGTTTTTT. Translated, it gives CASSRDRDTWELFF.

To note about this clonotype: A much larger clone lies one base from this, so it may be a read error. The chain couples TRBV4-1 to TRBJ1-4, with 9 nucleotides matching TRBD1. Germline V gives CDR1 MGHRA, CDR2 YSYEKL. This CDR3 region has 16 residues. Unmatched junction bases numbered 12, after V lost 6 bases and J lost 7 bases. This CDR3 is CASRTNTGGRGEKLFF. As DNA, the CDR3 is TGCGCCAGCAGAACAAATACAGGGGGCAGGGGTGAAAAACTGTTTTTT.

This clonotype rates as medium-sized (0.01 to 0.1%). The junction does not match germline at one end; this may be a read error. The chain couples TRBV7-7 to TRBJ2-1; D gene ambiguous. The CDR3 is 13 amino acids. Germline V gene lookup returns CDR1 SSHAT and CDR2 FNYEAQ (reference sequence). CDR3 nucleotides: TGTGCTAGCAGTATAGGGCGCAACAATGAGCAGTTCTTC. Its translation is CASSIGRNNEQFF.

The chain uses TRBV19 and TRBJ2-7; the D is unclear. Looked up from germline, CDR1 is LNHDA and CDR2 is SQIVND (reference sequence). The CDR3 is 13 amino acids. The V and J ends lost 3 bases and 2 bases respectively, with 8 bases between them. The CDR3 DNA follows: TGTGCCAGTAGTATCGGCGTCCCCTACGAGCAGTACTTC. It translates to CASSIGVPYEQYF.

The chain is built from TRBV2 and TRBJ2-7, with D perhaps matching TRBD1 (5 bases). Trimming pared 11 bases from V and 2 bases from J, leaving 28 bases between. Germline CDR1 and CDR2: SNHLY and FYNNEI. The CDR3 is 17 amino acids. The CDR3 coding sequence is TGTGCCTGTAGGGGCCTTTCGGAATTTCTTTCGGCCTACGAGCAGTACTTC. As protein: CACRGLSEFLSAYEQYF.

By share, this clonotype ranks as medium-sized. The V gene is TRBV7-2, the J gene TRBJ1-5; 9 bases are a match to TRBD1. Germline V gene data show CDR1 as SGHTA and CDR2 as FQGNSA. There are 13 residues in the CDR3. V trimming: 5 bases; J trimming: 5 bases; junction bases outside the gene matches: 1. CDR3 nucleotides: TGTGCCAGCAGCGACAGGGGGGATCAGCCCCAGCATTTT. Protein: CASSDRGDQPQHF.

Judged by abundance, this clonotype is large. The V gene is TRBV6-1, the J gene TRBJ2-7; unclear D gene. Germline CDR1 is MNHNS and CDR2 is SASEGT. The CDR3 covers 13 residues. Trimming took 5 bases from V and 5 from J, leaving 13 bases between them. The DNA of the CDR3 is TGTGCCAGCAGTCTGAAGGGTACCGACGAGCAGTACTTC. The encoded protein is CASSLKGTDEQYF.

In its sample, this clonotype ranks as medium-sized (0.01 to 0.1%). The J gene is TRBJ1-5, the V gene TRBV7-9; D is perhaps TRBD1 (5 bases). Germline values: CDR1 SEHNR, CDR2 FQNEAQ (reference sequence). V was cut by 3 bases and J by 3 bases, with 9 bases left in between. The CDR3 has 14 residues. This chain's CDR3 is CASSFEDTNQPQHF. Here the CDR3 DNA reads TGTGCCAGCAGCTTCGAGGACACCAATCAGCCCCAGCATTTT.

This clonotype rates as medium-sized. CDR3 coding DNA: TGCAGTGCTAGTGACAGGGCCTCCTACGAGCAGTACTTC. This sequence encodes CSASDRASYEQYF. The rearrangement uses TRBV20-1 and TRBJ2-7; TRBD1 matches 7 bases. J was trimmed by 0 bases and V by 3 bases; bases with no gene match: 2. Germline CDR1 reads DFQATT; CDR2 reads SNEGSKA (reference sequence). The CDR3 is 13 residues long.

As regards this clonotype: Since a much larger clone is just one base distant, this may be a read error. The chain recombines TRBV10-3 with TRBJ2-7; D is ambiguous. CDR1 and CDR2 from the germline V gene are ENHRY and SYGVKD. CDR3 length: 13 amino acids. CDR3 nucleotides: TGTGCCATGAGCCCGGAGAGCTCCTACGAGCAGCACTTC. This translates into CAMSPESSYEQHF.

V usage is TRBV20-1 and J usage is TRBJ1-3; a weak D match, TRBD1 (6 bases). CDR1 and CDR2 from the germline V gene are DFQATT and SNEGSKA (reference sequence). CDR3 size: 15 residues. The V and J ends lost 5 bases and 4 bases respectively, with 18 bases between them. CDR3 coding DNA: TGCAGTGCTGTCCTTCTCGGGACAACAGGAAACACCATATATTTT. Residues: CSAVLLGTTGNTIYF.

The chain's CDR3 is CASRDREGNQPQHF. In DNA, the CDR3 is TGTGCCAGCAGAGATCGAGAAGGCAATCAGCCCCAGCATTTT. The chain combines TRBV7-9 with TRBJ1-5; D is ambiguous. Germline V gene lookup returns CDR1 SEHNR and CDR2 FQNEAQ (reference sequence). The CDR3 loop spans 14 amino acids. V was trimmed by 6 bases and J by 2 bases, leaving 11 bases between them. The full variable domain, completed using reference TRBV7-9 and TRBJ1-5, is DTGVSQNPRHKITKRGQNVTFRCDPISEHNRLYWYRQTLGQGPEFLTYFQNEAQLEKSRLLSDRFSAERPKGSFSTLEIQRTEQGDSAMYLCASRDREGNQPQHFGDGTRLSIL.

The chain uses TRBV7-2 and TRBJ2-1, with D hard to call. The CDR3 is 18 amino acids. V lost 6 bases and J 0 bases, leaving 21 bases between the germline ends. The germline CDR1 and CDR2 sequences are SGHTA and FQGNSA. DNA of the CDR3: TGTGCCAGCAGACGCGGAAGCCGGATTTACACCTCCTACAATGAGCAGTTCTTC. It specifies CASRRGSRIYTSYNEQFF. The full variable domain, completed using reference TRBV7-2 and TRBJ2-1, is GAGVSQSPSNKVTEKGKDVELRCDPISGHTALYWYRQSLGQGLEFLIYFQGNSAPDKSGLPSDRFSAERTGGSVSTLTIQRTQQEDSAVYLCASRRGSRIYTSYNEQFFGPGTRLTVL.

By frequency in the sample, this clonotype is medium-sized. The rearrangement uses TRBV6-1 and TRBJ2-3, with D perhaps TRBD2 (5 bases). Deletions cut 5 bases from V and 1 base from J, with 19 bases between. The length of the CDR3 is 17 residues. Germline CDR1 MNHNS, CDR2 SASEGT. CDR3 loop: CASSFDLGVRGTDTQYF. The CDR3 nucleotides are TGTGCCAGCAGTTTTGACTTGGGAGTTCGGGGCACAGATACGCAGTATTTT.

In its sample, this clonotype is large. V and J are TRBV27 and TRBJ2-7; D is uncertain. CDR3 length equals 14 residues. Germline CDR1 is MNHEY and CDR2 is SMNVEV (reference sequence). Between the trimmed V and J ends, which lost 6 bases and 3 bases, there was a span of 15 bases. CDR3 amino acids: CASRPFAGHYEQYF. DNA of the CDR3: TGTGCCAGCAGACCCTTTGCAGGCCACTACGAGCAGTACTTC.

The V and J genes are TRBV27 and TRBJ2-1, with TRBD2 matching over 8 bases. The CDR3 has 15 amino acids. The germline V gene encodes CDR1 MNHEY and CDR2 SMNVEV (reference sequence). V shed 5 bases, J shed 6 bases, and the junction held 9 bases outside the gene matches. The CDR3 loop reads CASSLYSGTSNEQFF. The CDR3 DNA reads as TGTGCCAGCAGTCTCTATTCCGGGACTAGCAATGAGCAGTTCTTC.

The chain couples TRBV6-1 to TRBJ2-3; 7 nucleotides match TRBD1. The length of the CDR3 is 18 residues. The J segment lost 2 bases and the V segment lost 5 bases, leaving 16 bases of the junction unmatched. Germline loops: CDR1 MNHNS, CDR2 SASEGT. CDR3 DNA: TGTGCCAGCAGTACATACTATGCCCCGGGACAGCCCACAGATACGCAGTATTTT. Amino acid sequence: CASSTYYAPGQPTDTQYF.

In its sample, this clonotype is medium-sized. V and J are TRBV4-3 and TRBJ1-1; weak D call: TRBD1 (5 bases). The CDR3 spans 14 residues. Between the trimmed V and J ends, which lost 3 bases and 11 bases, there was a span of 19 bases. Germline-derived CDR1 and CDR2 are LGHNA and YSLEER. The CDR3 DNA is TGCGCCAGCAGCCACTCCTCCGAGGGACGGACGGCTTTCTTT. Its protein product is CASSHSSEGRTAFF.

The chain recombines TRBV20-1 with TRBJ2-5; 11 bases map to TRBD2. This CDR3 has 13 residues. The junction had 4 bases not matched to a gene; V was cut back by 4 bases and J by 6 bases. CDR1 is DFQATT and CDR2 is SNEGSKA in the germline V gene (reference sequence). CDR3 residues: CSATTSGIQTQYF. CDR3 DNA sequence: TGCAGTGCTACGACTAGCGGGATTCAGACCCAGTACTTC.